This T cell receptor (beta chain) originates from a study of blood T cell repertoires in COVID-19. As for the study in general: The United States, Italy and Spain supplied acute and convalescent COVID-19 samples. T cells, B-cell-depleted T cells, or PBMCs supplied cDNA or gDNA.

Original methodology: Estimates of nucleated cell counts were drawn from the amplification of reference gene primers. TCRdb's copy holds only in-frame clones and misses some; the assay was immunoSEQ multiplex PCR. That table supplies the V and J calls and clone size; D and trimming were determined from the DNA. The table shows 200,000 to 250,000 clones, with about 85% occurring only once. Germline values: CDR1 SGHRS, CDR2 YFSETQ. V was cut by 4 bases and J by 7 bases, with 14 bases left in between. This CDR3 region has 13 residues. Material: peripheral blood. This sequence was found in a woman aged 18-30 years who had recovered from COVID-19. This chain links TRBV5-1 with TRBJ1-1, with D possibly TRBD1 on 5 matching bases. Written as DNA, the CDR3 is TGCGCCAGCAGCCTAGAATACAGGAGTGAAGCTTTCTTT. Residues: CASSLEYRSEAFF.